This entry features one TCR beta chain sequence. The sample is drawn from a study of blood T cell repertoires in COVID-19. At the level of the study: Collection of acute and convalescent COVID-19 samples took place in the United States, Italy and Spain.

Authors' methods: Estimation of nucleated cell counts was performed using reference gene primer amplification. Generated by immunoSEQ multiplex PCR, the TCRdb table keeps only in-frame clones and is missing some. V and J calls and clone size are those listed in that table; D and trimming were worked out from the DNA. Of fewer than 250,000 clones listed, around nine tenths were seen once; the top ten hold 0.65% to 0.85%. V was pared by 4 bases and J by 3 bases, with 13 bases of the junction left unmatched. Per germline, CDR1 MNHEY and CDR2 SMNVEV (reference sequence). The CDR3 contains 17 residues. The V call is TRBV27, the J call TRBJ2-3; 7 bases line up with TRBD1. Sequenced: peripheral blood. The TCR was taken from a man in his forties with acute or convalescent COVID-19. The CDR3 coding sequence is TGTGCCAGCAGTTCCGGACAGGACCTGAGGCGGACAGATACGCAGTATTTT. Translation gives CASSSGQDLRRTDTQYF.